This T cell receptor beta chain is drawn from a study of CD8+CD57+ T cells in acquired aplastic anemia. Study-wide background: DNA recovered from sorted CD4+ and CD8+ cells had a mean of about 3 ug. Study-wide points: Patients and controls were found to share 25 to 30 CD8+ CDR3 sequences. With respect to CD8+ Simpson's diversity, patients and controls did not differ significantly.

As regards this clonotype: The antigen is undetermined.

Trimming stripped 0 bases from V and 6 bases from J, with 6 bases between. CDR3 size: 13 residues. CDR1 is ENHRY and CDR2 is SYGVKD in the germline V gene. Patients picked for sequencing had shown CD8+CD57+ cell expansion detected by flow cytometry. Profiling of TCR beta VDJ combinations and CDR3 sequences used genomic DNA as template. TCRdb re-derived calls from the reads in MiXCR, one entry per CDR3 protein. The sample carries approximately 220,000 distinct CDR3 sequences, roughly 45% recorded once. The receptor was isolated from a human donor with aplastic anemia. Sequencing was done on a sample of sorted CD4+, CD8+, or CD8+CD57+ T cells (not recorded which) from PBMCs. This chain links TRBV10-3 with TRBJ2-1; D gene uncertain. Here the CDR3 reads CAISESVGNEQFF. In DNA, the CDR3 is TGTGCCATCAGTGAGTCTGTGGGCAATGAGCAGTTCTTC.